Presented here are 32 T cell receptor beta chains from one specimen sequenced in a study of technical replicates of blood from a handful of donors (dated by TCRdb to the late 2010s). Library preparation was by the immunoSEQ multiplex PCR assay. In TCRdb, the immuneACCESS table is reduced to in-frame sequences with V and J assigned. These tables do not hold every clone; where another copy was compared, an unresolved V gene accounts for under half, and the others remain unexplained. Across this sample there are about 66,000 clones, with roughly nine tenths seen only once. The top ten constitute roughly 4.3% of the sample. Sequenced sample: PBMCs. The receptor source for this set is a human donor in good health. Some clones in this sample may be carry-over from other donors' samples.

The chain joins TRBV6-5 to TRBJ1-1; D not resolved. Trimming left V 6 bases short and J 0 bases short, with 14 bases between. The V gene's germline CDR1 is MNHEY and CDR2 SVGAGI. The CDR3 runs to 15 residues. CDR3 nucleotides: TGTGCCAGCAGACCCATAGGACTCTTGAACACTGAAGCTTTCTTT. Translation: CASRPIGLLNTEAFF.

This sequence joins TRBV6-5 and TRBJ2-7; no clear D gene. Germline V CDR1 and CDR2: MNHEY, SVGAGI. Trimming removed 7 bases from V and 4 bases from J, with 14 bases in between. The CDR3 has 13 residues. The CDR3 here is CASTKSPRYEQYF. In DNA form, the CDR3 reads TGTGCCAGCACCAAGTCGCCTCGGTACGAGCAGTACTTC.

The genes are TRBV21-1 and TRBJ2-2; the D call of TRBD2 is as the table states it, not checked on the DNA. TRBV21-1 is listed as a pseudogene. The CDR3 spans 15 residues. CDR3 region: CASSKVGAYTGELFF. The CDR3 DNA is TGTGCCAGCAGCAAAGTTGGAGCCTACACCGGGGAGCTGTTTTTT.

The chain couples TRBV6-5 to TRBJ2-7; a possible D gene is TRBD2 (6 bases). This CDR3 comprises 15 residues. V was cut by 0 bases and J by 3 bases, with 12 bases left in between. Germline values: CDR1 MNHEY, CDR2 SVGAGI. This chain's CDR3 is CASSYSVLGGYEQYF. CDR3 coding DNA: TGTGCCAGCAGTTACTCGGTTTTGGGAGGCTACGAGCAGTACTTC.

CDR3 nucleotide sequence: TGTGCCAGCAGCCTCGGACTAGGCTCCTACGAGCAGTACTTC. This encodes CASSLGLGSYEQYF. The chain has TRBV11-2 and TRBJ2-7; 7 bases align to TRBD2. CDR1 and CDR2 from the germline V gene are SGHAT and FQNNGV. The CDR3 is made up of 14 amino acids. Germline trimming cut 5 bases from V and 0 bases from J; bases unmatched to any gene: 4.

This chain connects TRBV5-6 to TRBJ1-2; 9 bases are shared with TRBD1. The CDR3 is made up of 14 amino acids. The V gene end was trimmed by 4 bases and the J gene end by 4 bases; junction bases not matched to a gene: 5. The germline CDR1 and CDR2 sequences are SGHDT and YYEEEE. This CDR3 is CASSVGQGSYGYTF. Here the CDR3 DNA reads TGTGCCAGCAGCGTAGGACAGGGGAGCTATGGCTACACCTTC.

Details on this clone: The germline gene is not matched at one end of the junction; a read error may be the cause. This CDR3 is CVSSWTSGIGNEQFF. The CDR3 nucleotides read TGTGTCAGCTCATGGACTAGCGGGATAGGCAATGAGCAGTTCTTC. The genes are TRBV18 and TRBJ2-1; 12 nucleotides line up with TRBD2. Germline V gene data show CDR1 as KGHSH and CDR2 as LQKENI. This CDR3 spans 15 amino acids.

The chain combines TRBV9 with TRBJ2-7; 9 bases fit TRBD2. The trim removed 4 bases at V and 4 bases at J, leaving 9 bases unmatched. The CDR3 spans 15 residues. Germline values: CDR1 SGDLS, CDR2 YYNGEE. The CDR3, as DNA: TGTGCCAGCAGCACCAGAGCGGGGGGCATGTACGAGCAGTACTTC. Its protein product is CASSTRAGGMYEQYF.

The rearrangement joins TRBV7-8 to TRBJ1-2; tentative D call: TRBD1 (5 bases). Germline values: CDR1 SGHVS, CDR2 FQNEAQ. The ends were cut back, 6 bases at V and 8 bases at J, with 13 bases in the middle. The CDR3 is 12 amino acids. The CDR3 region is CASSAGQGGYTF. The CDR3, as DNA: TGTGCCAGCAGTGCCGGCCAGGGCGGCTACACCTTC. The full variable domain, rest sourced from reference TRBV7-8 and TRBJ1-2, is GAGVSQSPRYKVAKRGQDVALRCDPISGHVSLFWYQQALGQGPEFLTYFQNEAQLDKSGLPSDRFFAERPEGSVSTLKIQRTQQEDSAVYLCASSAGQGGYTFGSGTRLTVV.

This sequence joins TRBV28 and TRBJ1-5; a possible D gene is TRBD1 (5 bases). Trimming pared 3 bases from V and 5 bases from J, leaving 29 bases between. This CDR3 is 20 amino acids long. Per the germline V gene, CDR1 is MDHEN and CDR2 is SYDVKM. DNA for the CDR3: TGTGCCAGCAGTTTCATCAAGGGCCGGCGGAGGGGCTACGAGCATCAGCCCCAGCATTTT. The encoded protein is CASSFIKGRRRGYEHQPQHF.

The genes are TRBV9 and TRBJ2-7, with 8 bases lining up with TRBD1. With V trimmed by 0 bases and J by 5 bases, 7 bases remained unmatched. The CDR3 length is 15 residues. The V gene's germline CDR1 is SGDLS and CDR2 YYNGEE. This chain's CDR3 is CASSVGLQGANEQYF. The CDR3 DNA reads as TGTGCCAGCAGCGTAGGGCTCCAGGGGGCCAACGAGCAGTACTTC.

The count of this clone is one. The V gene is TRBV7-2, the J gene TRBJ2-1; the D gene is possibly TRBD2 (6 bases). With 5 bases removed from V and 12 bases from J, the gap between germline ends came to 14 bases. Germline V lookup: CDR1 SGHTA, CDR2 FQGNSA. This CDR3 is built from 12 residues. The CDR3 coding sequence is TGTGCCAGCAGCAGTAGCGGTAATCTGCAGTTCTTC. Its translation is CASSSSGNLQFF. Filled out from reference TRBV7-2 and TRBJ2-1, the complete variable domain reads GAGVSQSPSNKVTEKGKDVELRCDPISGHTALYWYRQSLGQGLEFLIYFQGNSAPDKSGLPSDRFSAERTGGSVSTLTIQRTQQEDSAVYLCASSSSGNLQFFGPGTRLTVL.

V and J are TRBV7-3 and TRBJ2-7, with unresolved D. Germline values: CDR1 SGHTA, CDR2 FQGTGA. This CDR3 contains 17 residues. The V end was cut by 2 bases, the J end by 6 bases, with 23 bases between. CDR3 residues: CASSLEPQLNPLCEQYF. For the CDR3, the DNA is TGTGCCAGCAGCTTAGAGCCACAGCTTAACCCTTTGTGCGAGCAGTACTTC.

V usage is TRBV5-6 and J usage is TRBJ1-2, with 8 bases lining up with TRBD1. The CDR3 loop spans 14 amino acids. V lost 4 bases to trimming and J lost 8 bases; unmatched junction nucleotides: 10. From germline, CDR1 is SGHDT and CDR2 YYEEEE. The CDR3 DNA reads TGTGCCAGCAGCGCGGTTCAGGGGACAGGAGGCTACACCTTC. The encoded protein is CASSAVQGTGGYTF.

The J gene is TRBJ2-5, the V gene TRBV4-2; 13 nucleotides match TRBD2. Germline V gene sequence: CDR1 LGHNA, CDR2 YNFKEQ. The CDR3 has 16 amino acids. V dropped 3 bases and J dropped 5; count of bases not matched to a gene: 6. CDR3 nucleotides: TGTGCCAGCAGCCAGGAAGGGACTAGCGGGAAGGAGACCCAGTACTTC. As protein: CASSQEGTSGKETQYF.

The rearrangement joins TRBV9 to TRBJ1-1; D gene ambiguous. CDR1 is SGDLS and CDR2 is YYNGEE in the germline V gene. V lost 0 bases and J 7 bases, leaving 10 bases between the germline ends. The CDR3 is made up of 13 amino acids. The CDR3 DNA reads as TGTGCCAGCAGCGTAGATGGCAGGTTTGAAGCTTTCTTT. Its protein product is CASSVDGRFEAFF. The full variable domain, completed using reference TRBV9 and TRBJ1-1, is DSGVTQTPKHLITATGQRVTLRCSPRSGDLSVYWYQQSLDQGLQFLIQYYNGEERAKGNILERFSAQQFPDLHSELNLSSLELGDSALYFCASSVDGRFEAFFGQGTRLTVV.

This chain links TRBV4-3 with TRBJ2-3; tentatively, D is TRBD2 (6 bases). In germline, CDR1 is LGHNA, CDR2 YSLEER. V was clipped by 4 bases and J by 0 bases, with 11 bases between them. This CDR3 spans 15 amino acids. The CDR3 nucleotides read TGCGCCAGCAGCCTCCGGGACTCCAGCACAGATACGCAGTATTTT. It yields the protein CASSLRDSSTDTQYF.

This clone has more than one count but fewer than ten. The genes are TRBV5-1 and TRBJ2-3; D is perhaps TRBD2 (7 bases). The CDR3 is 16 residues long. Germline-derived CDR1 and CDR2 are SGHRS and YFSETQ. Between the trimmed V and J ends, which lost 6 bases and 2 bases, there was a span of 19 bases. The CDR3 region is CASIEGGGSFTDTQYF. The CDR3 DNA reads as TGCGCCAGCATTGAGGGCGGGGGCTCCTTCACAGATACGCAGTATTTT.

The chain links TRBV12-5 to TRBJ1-2, with D perhaps TRBD1 (6 bases). V dropped 6 bases and J dropped 8 bases, with 19 bases sitting between them. The CDR3 is 14 residues long. Per germline, CDR1 LGHNT and CDR2 FRNRAP. This CDR3 reads CASGPLTGPYGYTF. CDR3 nucleotide sequence: TGTGCTAGTGGCCCACTGACAGGCCCCTACGGCTACACCTTC.

The sample holds one count of this clone. The V and J genes are TRBV6-6 and TRBJ2-7; 11 nucleotides line up with TRBD2. Trimming cost V 5 bases and J 6 bases; bases outside gene matches: 6. The V gene's germline CDR1 is MNHNY and CDR2 SVGAGI (reference sequence). The CDR3 consists of 14 residues. The CDR3 spells CASSILAGVSEQYF. Here the CDR3 DNA reads TGTGCCAGCAGTATACTAGCGGGAGTTAGCGAGCAGTACTTC.

This clone was counted once. V is TRBV2 and J is TRBJ2-7; 8 bases align to TRBD1. V shed 4 bases and J 2 bases; nucleotides not matched to a gene: 13. The CDR3 has 17 amino acids. Germline loops: CDR1 SNHLY, CDR2 FYNNEI. This CDR3 reads CASSAEMQGARTYEQYF. The CDR3 nucleotides are TGTGCCAGCAGTGCCGAAATGCAGGGGGCGCGAACCTACGAGCAGTACTTC.

The chain has TRBV19 and TRBJ1-6; TRBD1 agrees at 9 bases. Looked up from germline, CDR1 is LNHDA and CDR2 is SQIVND (reference sequence). CDR3 size: 13 residues. J was trimmed by 10 bases and V by 3 bases; bases with no gene match: 1. The CDR3 coding sequence is TGTGCCAGTAGTATGACAGGGGGGTCACCCCTCCACTTT. Translated: CASSMTGGSPLHF.

The rearrangement links TRBV19 to TRBJ2-3, with 7 bases identical to TRBD2. With V trimmed by 5 bases and J by 3 bases, 14 bases remained unmatched. The CDR3 consists of 17 residues. Germline V gene data show CDR1 as LNHDA and CDR2 as SQIVND (reference sequence). The CDR3 loop reads CASSFLWSGIGTDTQYF. In DNA form, the CDR3 reads TGTGCCAGTAGTTTCCTCTGGAGCGGGATAGGAACAGATACGCAGTATTTT.

The gene calls are TRBV7-2 and TRBJ2-1; 12 bases align to TRBD2. Trimming took 0 bases from V and 6 from J; bases not matched to a gene: 12. The CDR3 is 19 residues long. The germline gives CDR1 SGHTA, CDR2 FQGNSA. CDR3 loop: CASSLARTGLAGEGNEQFF. CDR3 bases: TGTGCCAGCAGCTTAGCGCGTACGGGACTAGCGGGCGAGGGCAATGAGCAGTTCTTC.

This clone was detected ten times or more. The rearrangement uses TRBV7-9 and TRBJ1-6; a possible D gene is TRBD1 (5 bases). The CDR3 totals 15 residues. The germline V and J ends were trimmed by 7 bases and 0 bases, with 10 bases remaining between them. Germline CDR1 and CDR2: SEHNR and FQNEAQ (reference sequence). DNA of the CDR3: TGTGCCAGCAAGCAGGGTTCCTCCTATAATTCACCCCTCCACTTT. Protein: CASKQGSSYNSPLHF.

This clone appeared a few times. This sequence joins TRBV6-4 and TRBJ2-7, with a tentative D call TRBD1 (5 bases). Germline V gene data show CDR1 as MRHNA and CDR2 as SNTAGT. CDR3 length: 15 residues. V shed 8 bases and J shed 4 bases, with 21 bases lying between them. CDR3 nucleotides: TGTGCCAGCGCGTTCTTAGACAGTCCAGGATACGAGCAGTACTTC. It specifies CASAFLDSPGYEQYF.

This clone occurred a few times. The chain joins TRBV18 to TRBJ2-1, with D possibly being TRBD1 (6 bases). V was pared by 4 bases and J by 1 base, with 14 bases between. From germline, CDR1 is KGHSH and CDR2 LQKENI. The CDR3 extends over 16 amino acids. In DNA, the CDR3 is TGTGCCAGCTCACTAACTTGGACAGCGTCCTACAATGAGCAGTTCTTC. Its translation is CASSLTWTASYNEQFF.

This clone occurred once. The chain combines TRBV18 with TRBJ1-3, with D possibly TRBD1 on 5 matching bases. Germline V gene sequence: CDR1 KGHSH, CDR2 LQKENI. The CDR3 totals 16 residues. V lost 5 bases, J lost 0 bases, and 14 bases lay in between. CDR3 amino acids: CASSAGPHISGNTIYF. The CDR3 DNA sequence: TGTGCCAGCTCAGCAGGGCCGCACATCTCTGGAAACACCATATATTTT.

The chain uses TRBV6-4 and TRBJ2-5; the match to TRBD2 covers 11 bases. From germline, CDR1 is MRHNA and CDR2 SNTAGT. This CDR3 region has 15 residues. Germline trimming cut 4 bases from V and 4 bases from J; bases unmatched to any gene: 5. CDR3 bases: TGTGCCAGCAGTGTTAGCGGGGGGGCCGCAGAGACCCAGTACTTC. Its translation: CASSVSGGAAETQYF.

The chain joins TRBV7-2 to TRBJ1-4, with a possible D match to TRBD1 (5 bases). The CDR3 runs to 14 residues. Trimming cost V 2 bases and J 7 bases, with 11 bases left between them. The V gene's germline CDR1 is SGHTA and CDR2 FQGNSA. The CDR3 spells CASSLNGGGEKLFF. CDR3 bases: TGTGCCAGCAGCTTAAACGGGGGAGGTGAAAAACTGTTTTTT.

The rearrangement uses TRBV5-1 and TRBJ2-3; maybe TRBD2 (6 bases). The CDR3 has 11 residues. Trimming removed 5 bases at V and 6 bases at J, with 7 bases between. CDR1 is SGHRS, CDR2 YFSETQ, per germline. The CDR3 nucleotides read TGCGCCAGCAGGGCGGGGGATACGCAGTATTTT. Translation: CASRAGDTQYF.

This chain uses TRBV4-3 with TRBJ1-4; tentative D call: TRBD1 (5 bases). The CDR3 length is 18 residues. The germline gives CDR1 LGHNA, CDR2 YSLEER. Trimming left V 0 bases short and J 0 bases short, with 14 bases between. The CDR3 DNA reads TGCGCCAGCAGCCAAGATCAGGTCAGGGATTCAACTAATGAAAAACTGTTTTTT. Its protein product is CASSQDQVRDSTNEKLFF.